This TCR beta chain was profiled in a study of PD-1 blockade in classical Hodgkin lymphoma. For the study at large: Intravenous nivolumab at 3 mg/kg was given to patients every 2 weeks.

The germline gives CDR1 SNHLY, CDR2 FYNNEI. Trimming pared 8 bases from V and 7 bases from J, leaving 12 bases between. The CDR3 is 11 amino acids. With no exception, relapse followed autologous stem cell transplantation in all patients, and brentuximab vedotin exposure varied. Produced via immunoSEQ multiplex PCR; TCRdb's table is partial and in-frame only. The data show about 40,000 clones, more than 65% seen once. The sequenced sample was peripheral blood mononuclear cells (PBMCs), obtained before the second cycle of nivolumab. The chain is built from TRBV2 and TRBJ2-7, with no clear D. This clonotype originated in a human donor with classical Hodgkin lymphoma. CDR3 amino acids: CASVVGIEQYF. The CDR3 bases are TGTGCCAGCGTCGTGGGAATTGAGCAGTACTTC.